The T cell receptor beta chain under discussion was sequenced for a study of human T cells and chemical hapten exposure. This clonotype was observed at least ten times. Time point meaning: patch test 1, 2 weeks after DPC sensitization. Treatment defined: therapeutic diphenylcyclopropenone sensitization with weekly scalp DPC. One entry per CDR3 protein results from TCRdb running MiXCR on the RACE reads. This sample has under 200,000 distinct CDR3 sequences, with more than 12% found just once. This CDR3 has 14 residues. V lost 6 bases and J lost 6; bases outside the gene matches: 9. The rearrangement links TRBV12-3 or TRBV12-4 to TRBJ2-3; 7 bases are shared with TRBD1. Sequencing used whole blood, obtained in connection with sensitization to the hapten diphenylcyclopropenone (DPC). The sequence derives from a woman in her 30s with alopecia areata. Some clones in this sample may be carry-over from other donors' samples. This CDR3 is CASSRTDRDDTQYF. The CDR3 DNA sequence: TGTGCCAGCAGCCGTACCGACAGGGACGATACGCAGTATTTT.